The 3 T cell receptor beta chains given below trace back to one sample, sequenced in a study of cytomegalovirus exposure and HLA in healthy donors. Method: immunoSEQ multiplex PCR; TCRdb's copy keeps in-frame clones and lacks some. The table records about 100,000 clones, approximately 96% of them present only once. The sample taken for sequencing was PBMCs. Receptors were obtained from a woman under 30 in good health and CMV-seronegative.

This clone was seen a few times. The chain recombines TRBV27 with TRBJ2-7; TRBD2 might be the D (6 bases). The CDR3 spans 14 residues. V lost 4 bases and J 6 bases, leaving 16 bases between the germline ends. The germline CDR1 and CDR2 sequences are MNHEY and SMNVEV (reference sequence). The CDR3, as DNA: TGTGCCAGCAGTTCCCGCGATGGGGGGTCCGAGCAGTACTTC. Its protein is CASSSRDGGSEQYF.

This chain joins TRBV18 and TRBJ2-1; 7 bases map to TRBD2. Per germline, CDR1 KGHSH and CDR2 LQKENI. The CDR3 sequence is 13 residues long. V trimming: 5 bases; J trimming: 13 bases; junction bases outside the gene matches: 11. The CDR3 here is CASSSDSGTIQFF. For the CDR3, the DNA is TGTGCCAGCTCATCGGACTCCGGGACTATACAGTTCTTC.

The chain joins TRBV27 to TRBJ1-1; D is unresolved. V lost 5 bases and J lost 3, with 16 bases in between. The length of the CDR3 is 15 residues. Germline CDR1 reads MNHEY; CDR2 reads SMNVEV (reference sequence). CDR3 sequence: CASSPRQDGDTEAFF. The CDR3 region has the DNA TGTGCCAGCAGTCCAAGACAAGACGGCGACACTGAAGCTTTCTTT.